Listed here are 16 T cell receptor beta chains from one sample, sequenced in a study of glioma-infiltrating T cells. Using RNA template, CDR3s of TCR alpha and beta were amplified with iRepertoire arm-PCR. Each CDR3 protein gets one entry after TCRdb re-called the multiplex PCR reads with MiXCR. Of 300,000 to 400,000 distinct CDR3 sequences listed, roughly two fifths are singletons. Sequencing was done on a sample of glioma tissue, nonneoplastic brain tissue, or PBMCs (not recorded which). The receptors originated from a human donor with low-grade glioma or glioblastoma, undergoing nonglioma brain surgery, or in good health (not recorded which).

In this sample, this clonotype turned up a few times. The J gene is TRBJ1-5, the V gene TRBV4-3; D uncertain. V dropped 6 bases and J dropped 2 bases, with 14 bases sitting between them. Germline-derived CDR1 and CDR2 are LGHNA and YSLEER. The CDR3 length is 15 residues. CDR3 protein: CASSPASWGNQPQHF. CDR3 DNA sequence: TGCGCCAGCAGTCCGGCTTCCTGGGGCAATCAGCCCCAGCATTTT.

Notes on this clonotype: A read error may explain this, as a much larger clone is one base away. The chain has TRBV5-1 and TRBJ2-1; no reliable D call. The CDR3 has 13 residues. Germline lookup yields CDR1 SGHRS and CDR2 YFSETQ. The CDR3 sequence is CASSQLPRNEKFF. CDR3 DNA sequence: TGCGCCAGCAGCCAACTACCGAGAAATGAGAAGTTCTTC. The full variable domain, its missing parts supplied by reference TRBV5-1 and TRBJ2-1, is KAGVTQTPRYLIKTRGQQVTLSCSPISGHRSVSWYQQTPGQGLQFLFEYFSETQRNKGNFPGRFSGRQFSNSRSEMNVSTLELGDSALYLCASSQLPRNEKFFGPGTRLTVL.

For this clonotype: The junction and the germline gene differ at one end; a read error may be behind it. V gene TRBV27 combines with J gene TRBJ1-5; D is unclear. The CDR3 totals 14 residues. Germline V gene data show CDR1 as MNHEY and CDR2 as SMNVEV (reference sequence). The DNA for the CDR3 is TGTGTCAGCAGTAACGGACGGAGCAATCAGCCCCAGCATTTT. This codes for CVSSNGRSNQPQHF.

The chain links TRBV12-3 or TRBV12-4 to TRBJ2-2; TRBD2 agrees at 11 bases. V shed 6 bases and J 4 bases; nucleotides not matched to a gene: 1. The CDR3 totals 14 residues. CDR3 sequence reads: CASSGLAGTGELFF. CDR3 sequence (DNA): TGTGCCAGCAGCGGACTAGCGGGCACCGGGGAGCTGTTTTTT.

This clonotype has a handful of counts. The V gene is TRBV4-1, the J gene TRBJ1-2; 7 positions match TRBD1. J was trimmed by 7 bases and V by 0 bases; bases with no gene match: 8. This CDR3 spans 15 amino acids. Germline V lookup: CDR1 MGHRA, CDR2 YSYEKL. CDR3 in DNA: TGCGCCAGCAGCCAAGATCGACAGGGAATCGCTGGCTACACCTTC. Encoded protein: CASSQDRQGIAGYTF.

V is TRBV4-3 and J is TRBJ2-7; D may be TRBD2 (6 bases). The ends were cut back, 4 bases at V and 7 bases at J, with 20 bases in the middle. CDR3 length: 15 residues. The germline V gene has CDR1 LGHNA and CDR2 YSLEER. The CDR3 DNA reads as TGCGCCAGCAGCCCCAAAGCGGGCCAAATCTATGAGCAGTACTTC. It codes for CASSPKAGQIYEQYF.

This clonotype was found many times. The chain has TRBV15 and TRBJ2-3; D gene uncertain. CDR3 length: 13 residues. Germline-derived CDR1 and CDR2 are LNHNV and YYDKDF (reference sequence). V shed 4 bases and J shed 4 bases, with 9 bases lying between them. CDR3 bases: TGTGCCACCAGCAAAACAGTGGCAGATACGCAGTATTTT. It is translated as CATSKTVADTQYF.

CDR3 sequence (DNA): TGTGCCAGCGGGGGACCGCGGGGCCCCGAAGCTTTCTTT. Amino acid sequence: CASGGPRGPEAFF. The chain carries TRBV27 and TRBJ1-1, with D possibly being TRBD1 (5 bases). With 8 bases removed from V and 8 bases from J, the gap between germline ends came to 18 bases. Germline CDR1 MNHEY, CDR2 SMNVEV (reference sequence). The CDR3 is 13 residues long.

This clonotype was seen repeatedly, ten times or more. The J gene is TRBJ1-1, the V gene TRBV6-1, with a weak D call TRBD1 (5 bases). V lost 1 base, J lost 5 bases, and 8 bases lay in between. Germline lookup yields CDR1 MNHNS and CDR2 SASEGT. This CDR3 contains 13 residues. CDR3 protein: CASSEVGETEAFF. The CDR3, as DNA: TGTGCCAGCAGTGAAGTGGGGGAAACTGAAGCTTTCTTT.

This clonotype appeared a few times. This chain uses TRBV28 with TRBJ1-3; 8 bases match TRBD1. Germline CDR1 MDHEN, CDR2 SYDVKM. Trimming at V came to 7 bases and at J to 2 bases, leaving 10 bases not matched to a gene. The CDR3 sequence is 16 residues long. The CDR3 loop is CASTLRTGRPGNTIYF. DNA of the CDR3: TGTGCCAGCACTCTTCGGACAGGGCGCCCTGGAAACACCATATATTTT.

The chain uses TRBV7-2 and TRBJ2-3; 8 bases fit TRBD2. V trimming: 5 bases; J trimming: 2 bases; junction bases outside the gene matches: 15. This CDR3 has 18 amino acids. From germline, CDR1 is SGHTA and CDR2 FQGNSA. CDR3 DNA: TGTGCCAGCAGCCCTACGGGAGGGGCTGCCGTTCCCACAGATACGCAGTATTTT. Its protein product is CASSPTGGAAVPTDTQYF.

A few counts support this clonotype. The rearrangement uses TRBV7-8 and TRBJ2-1; TRBD2 aligns across 11 bases. Germline V gene lookup returns CDR1 SGHVS and CDR2 FQNEAQ. J was trimmed by 3 bases and V by 5 bases; bases with no gene match: 12. The CDR3 runs to 18 residues. CDR3 in DNA: TGTGCCAGCAGCGCAGTTTGGGGCCTAGCGGGAGGCTACAATGAGCAGTTCTTC. It yields the protein CASSAVWGLAGGYNEQFF.

In regard to this clonotype: The junction differs from germline at one of its ends, possibly a read error. The J gene is TRBJ2-7, the V gene TRBV27; D might be TRBD1 (6 bases). The CDR3 extends over 15 amino acids. Germline assignment: CDR1 MNHEY and CDR2 SMNVEV (reference sequence). CDR3 sequence (DNA): TGTGCCAACAGTTTAGGGACACCACAGGCCTACGAGCAGTACTTC. The encoded protein is CANSLGTPQAYEQYF.

The chain has TRBV28 and TRBJ1-1, with unresolved D. Germline lookup yields CDR1 MDHEN and CDR2 SYDVKM. This CDR3 comprises 14 residues. The V end lost 4 bases, the J end lost 1 base, and 10 bases lay between the germline ends. The DNA for the CDR3 is TGTGCCAGCAGTTCTCCGGCAGGGAACACTGAAGCTTTCTTT. Translation: CASSSPAGNTEAFF.

A remark on this clonotype: This sequence may be a read error, since a much larger clone differs from it by one base. CDR3: CTSSPTTYYYNEQFF. CDR3 bases: TGTACCAGCAGCCCGACTACCTACTACTACAATGAGCAGTTCTTC. The chain has TRBV7-6 and TRBJ2-1, with D perhaps matching TRBD2 (5 bases). CDR1 and CDR2 from the germline V gene are SGHVS and FNYEAQ. The length of the CDR3 is 15 residues.

This clonotype was seen a few times. This chain links TRBV4-1 with TRBJ2-7, with 9 bases aligning to TRBD2. Looked up from germline, CDR1 is MGHRA and CDR2 is YSYEKL. V lost 4 bases to trimming and J lost 9 bases; unmatched junction nucleotides: 16. CDR3 length equals 16 residues. The chain's CDR3 is CASSPSAGGVGEGQYF. Written as DNA, the CDR3 is TGCGCCAGCAGCCCCTCAGCGGGAGGTGTTGGTGAGGGGCAGTACTTC.